These T cell receptor beta chains were read from a single sample in a study of blood T cell repertoires in COVID-19. The data were produced by immunoSEQ multiplex PCR, yet TCRdb's version contains in-frame clones alone and is incomplete. Here the sample spans approximately 76,000 clones, more than 65% being singletons. The sequencing input was peripheral blood. The receptors shown here come from a man aged 45-60 years with acute or convalescent COVID-19. CDR3s include the opening cysteine and the closing phenylalanine or tryptophan. Size tells how often a clone was seen (once, few, many) or the class of an expanded clone, and some rows leave it out.

NA 15 TRBV11-1 CASSTGTGKNSPLHF
NA 12 TRBV6-1 CASSDRRNTIYF
NA 14 TRBV3-1/TRBV3-2 CASSSSGVNTEAFF
NA 14 TRBV2 CASTRGGENTEAFF
NA 17 TRBV7-2 CASRDAGQGVSNYGYTF
NA 12 TRBV19 CASSPQNTEAFF
NA 16 TRBV7-2 CASSLGQILPNTEAFF
once 14 TRBV10-2 CASSESELMKRLFF
NA 13 TRBV6-5 CASSLSGGGELFF
NA 12 TRBV7-3 CASSSLSYEQYF
few 15 TRBV28 CASYRALGGGTEAFF
few 17 TRBV11-2 CASSLDGRLASYYEQYF
NA 16 TRBV5-8 CASSKRQASSYNEQFF